A selection of T cell receptor beta chains follows, all from one sample in a study of T cells expressing NK-cell markers. TCRdb reprocessed the 5' RACE reads and stores each CDR3 protein as one record, lacking DNA. The table counts roughly 430,000 distinct CDR3 sequences; about 7.3% lies in the top ten. The sequenced sample was blood T cells: a sorted CD56 or NKG2C T cell subset, CD4+ or CD8+ T cells, or bulk PBMC T cells (not recorded which). Source of these receptors: a woman between 18 and 75 years old in good health. Both conserved end residues are part of each CDR3.

V	J	CDR3
TRBV5-6	TRBJ1-2	CASRPSGTKYGYTF
TRBV12-3/TRBV12-4	TRBJ2-2	CASSSLLLGELFF
TRBV5-1	TRBJ2-7	CASSFAGGGEQYF
TRBV20-1	TRBJ2-2	CSARALADTGELFF
TRBV19	TRBJ2-5	CASSWDSRTQYF
TRBV5-1	TRBJ1-3	CASSSLQTGSGNTIYF
TRBV12-3/TRBV12-4	TRBJ1-2	CASSPRAGDYYGYTF
TRBV5-6	TRBJ1-5	CASSLVAGTGVYNQPQHF
TRBV6-2/TRBV6-3	TRBJ2-7	CASSYRTSGAYEQYF
TRBV12-3/TRBV12-4	TRBJ2-1	CASSSGRGPSYNEQFF